These 31 T cell receptor beta chains came from one sample sequenced in a study of post-analysis software for immune sequencing data. Their target antigens are unknown. Study-level results: Several TRBV segments (TRBV5-6, TRBV5-1 and TRBV20-1 among them) occurred more frequently in patients than in controls.

Presence of unique molecular identifiers characterized the TCR beta cDNA libraries. MiXCR, run by TCRdb on the PCR reads, gives a single entry per CDR3 protein. The repertoire holds over 300,000 distinct CDR3 sequences, with roughly 30% as singletons. Sample: blood. The receptors stem from a girl aged 5 to 17 with multiple sclerosis.

This clonotype was detected a few times. V and J are TRBV24-1 and TRBJ2-1; D gene unclear. The CDR3 is 13 amino acids. Germline lookup yields CDR1 KGHDR and CDR2 SFDVKD. The V end lost 9 bases, the J end lost 0 bases, and 8 bases lay between the germline ends. The CDR3 DNA reads as TGTGCCACCGGCGAAAGCTCCTACAATGAGCAGTTCTTC. Translating gives CATGESSYNEQFF.

This clonotype was counted between two and nine times. This sequence joins TRBV18 and TRBJ2-7; D gene unclear. CDR1 is KGHSH and CDR2 is LQKENI in the germline V gene. The V gene lost 4 bases and the J gene lost 3 bases, with 10 bases spanning the gap. The CDR3 totals 13 residues. The CDR3 region has the DNA TGTGCCAGCTCACTTCAAGAAGACTACGAGCAGTACTTC. Translation: CASSLQEDYEQYF.

J is TRBJ1-1 and V is TRBV20-1; 8 bases align to TRBD1. The CDR3 sequence is 14 residues long. CDR1 and CDR2 from the germline V gene are DFQATT and SNEGSKA (reference sequence). After removal of 6 bases from V and 6 bases from J, the junction contained 12 bases not matched to a gene. For the CDR3, the DNA is TGCAGTGCGAGACGGACAGGGTGGGGTGCTGAAGCTTTCTTT. Protein product: CSARRTGWGAEAFF.

The chain couples TRBV20-1 to TRBJ2-4; D is perhaps TRBD1 (6 bases). Germline CDR1 reads DFQATT; CDR2 reads SNEGSKA (reference sequence). The V end was cut by 6 bases, the J end by 0 bases, with 12 bases between. The CDR3 consists of 14 residues. CDR3 coding DNA: TGCAGTGCCGATACAGGGCTAGCCAAAAACATTCAGTACTTC. Its translation is CSADTGLAKNIQYF.

This clonotype has just a few counts. The chain uses TRBV2 and TRBJ1-6; TRBD1 might be the D (5 bases). The CDR3 has 15 amino acids. The V end was cut by 4 bases, the J end by 0 bases, with 7 bases between. The germline V gene has CDR1 SNHLY and CDR2 FYNNEI. CDR3 sequence reads: CASSGGSSYNSPLHF. CDR3 sequence (DNA): TGTGCCAGCAGTGGGGGGAGCTCCTATAATTCACCCCTCCACTTT.

This clonotype was recorded a few times. The chain has TRBV20-1 and TRBJ1-2, with a possible D match to TRBD1 (6 bases). The germline V gene has CDR1 DFQATT and CDR2 SNEGSKA (reference sequence). This CDR3 spans 13 amino acids. V dropped 1 base and J dropped 7 bases, with 13 bases sitting between them. The CDR3: CSARGQAVGGYTF. The CDR3 DNA reads TGCAGTGCTAGAGGACAGGCGGTCGGTGGCTACACCTTC.

The gene calls are TRBV12-3 or TRBV12-4 and TRBJ2-4; D is perhaps TRBD1 (5 bases). The CDR3 is 14 residues long. V shed 7 bases and J shed 6 bases, with 16 bases lying between them. The CDR3 DNA reads as TGTGCCAGCACCACAGGTTTCCCCTCAAACATTCAGTACTTC. Amino acids: CASTTGFPSNIQYF.

The rearrangement links TRBV13 to TRBJ1-1; D is ambiguous. The ends were cut back, 6 bases at V and 3 bases at J, with 14 bases in the middle. Germline values: CDR1 PRHDT, CDR2 FYEKMQ (reference sequence). CDR3 length: 14 amino acids. The CDR3: CASRVGGGDTEAFF. The CDR3 DNA follows: TGTGCCAGCAGGGTAGGAGGTGGGGACACTGAAGCTTTCTTT.

This clonotype appeared a few times. CDR3 residues: CATSRDPGDEQFF. CDR3 DNA: TGTGCCACCAGCAGAGATCCGGGGGATGAGCAGTTCTTC. V gene TRBV15 combines with J gene TRBJ2-1, with D tentatively TRBD2 (6 bases). The V and J ends lost 0 bases and 8 bases respectively, with 8 bases between them. Germline loops: CDR1 LNHNV, CDR2 YYDKDF (reference sequence). There are 13 residues in the CDR3.

V gene TRBV21-1 combines with J gene TRBJ2-5. TRBV21-1 is a pseudogene segment. The CDR3 has 14 amino acids. The CDR3 DNA follows: TGTGCCAGCAGCAAAGTCTATACGGTCGAGACCCAGTACTTC. Its protein product is CASSKVYTVETQYF.

This chain uses TRBV12-3 or TRBV12-4 with TRBJ2-4; D not resolved. Matching the DNA end better, TRBJ2-5 makes the J call doubtful. The CDR3 extends over 14 amino acids. The DNA of the CDR3 is TGTGCCAGCAGTCCCGGGCCCAGTGGGGAGACCCAGTACTTC. This codes for CASSPGPSGETQYF.

The chain has TRBV6-5 and TRBJ2-3, with D tentatively TRBD2 (5 bases). Germline CDR1 MNHEY, CDR2 SVGAGI. V gave up 3 bases and J gave up 0 bases, with 13 bases separating them. The CDR3 extends over 16 amino acids. The CDR3 spells CASSYSLTGSTDTQYF. For the CDR3, the DNA is TGTGCCAGCAGTTATTCCCTTACGGGGAGCACAGATACGCAGTATTTT.

This chain connects TRBV15 to TRBJ2-5; D is ambiguous. There are 12 residues in the CDR3. Trimming cost V 8 bases and J 1 base, with 8 bases left between them. Germline V lookup: CDR1 LNHNV, CDR2 YYDKDF (reference sequence). The CDR3 region is CATGVSQETQYF. CDR3 in DNA: TGTGCCACCGGTGTTAGCCAAGAGACCCAGTACTTC. The full variable domain, with the rest looked up from reference TRBV15 and TRBJ2-5, is DAMVIQNPRYQVTQFGKPVTLSCSQTLNHNVMYWYQQKSSQAPKLLFHYYDKDFNNEADTPDNFQSRRPNTSFCFLDIRSPGLGDTAMYLCATGVSQETQYFGPGTRLLVL.

The rearrangement uses TRBV4-2 and TRBJ2-1; TRBD2 matches at 9 bases. The germline V gene has CDR1 LGHNA and CDR2 YNFKEQ. Trimming cost V 2 bases and J 5 bases; bases outside gene matches: 10. The CDR3 spans 17 residues. The CDR3 coding sequence is TGTGCCAGCAGCCAATATAGCGGGGGAGTCGAAGACAATGAGCAGTTCTTC. This gives the protein CASSQYSGGVEDNEQFF.

This clonotype was found a few times. This chain joins TRBV4-2 and TRBJ2-5; D gene unclear. Trimming pared 0 bases from V and 2 bases from J, leaving 7 bases between. The CDR3 covers 14 residues. Germline V gene lookup returns CDR1 LGHNA and CDR2 YNFKEQ. CDR3 sequence (DNA): TGTGCCAGCAGCCAAGAAGCAGCTCAAGAGACCCAGTACTTC. As protein: CASSQEAAQETQYF.

The V gene is TRBV12-3 or TRBV12-4, the J gene TRBJ2-1; weak D call: TRBD1 (6 bases). This CDR3 spans 14 amino acids. Trimming took 6 bases from V and 6 from J, leaving 15 bases between them. CDR3 amino acids: CASSQQTGSNEQFF. CDR3 coding DNA: TGTGCCAGCAGCCAACAAACAGGGAGCAATGAGCAGTTCTTC.

The chain joins TRBV7-9 to TRBJ2-1; 10 nucleotides agree with TRBD1. The CDR3 length is 15 residues. V trimming: 5 bases; J trimming: 8 bases; junction bases outside the gene matches: 9. The germline V gene encodes CDR1 SEHNR and CDR2 FQNEAQ (reference sequence). The CDR3 nucleotides are TGTGCCAGCAGCATATCCGGGACAGGGGTTCATGAGCAGTTCTTC. Encoded protein: CASSISGTGVHEQFF. Based on the CDR3 plus reference TRBV7-9 and TRBJ2-1, the full variable domain is DTGVSQNPRHKITKRGQNVTFRCDPISEHNRLYWYRQTLGQGPEFLTYFQNEAQLEKSRLLSDRFSAERPKGSFSTLEIQRTEQGDSAMYLCASSISGTGVHEQFFGPGTRLTVL.

The V and J genes are TRBV28 and TRBJ2-5, with 9 bases matching TRBD2. The germline CDR1 and CDR2 sequences are MDHEN and SYDVKM. J was trimmed by 12 bases and V by 4 bases; bases with no gene match: 9. This CDR3 spans 13 amino acids. The CDR3 sequence is CASSSAGGPVKYF. Written as DNA, the CDR3 is TGTGCCAGCAGTTCCGCGGGGGGGCCTGTGAAGTACTTC.

The J gene is TRBJ2-7, the V gene TRBV7-3; D might be TRBD2 (5 bases). Germline CDR1 and CDR2: SGHTA and FQGTGA. The CDR3 has 15 amino acids. V was shortened by 4 bases and J by 0 bases, with 13 bases between the two germline ends. The chain's CDR3 is CASSSQHGSSYEQYF. DNA of the CDR3: TGTGCCAGCAGCTCCCAACATGGGAGCTCCTACGAGCAGTACTTC.

The chain has TRBV20-1 and TRBJ2-3; the D is unclear. The ends were cut back, 5 bases at V and 2 bases at J, with 14 bases in the middle. The germline gives CDR1 DFQATT, CDR2 SNEGSKA (reference sequence). This CDR3 contains 14 residues. The CDR3 is CSAFGGSLTDTQYF. The DNA for the CDR3 is TGCAGTGCTTTTGGTGGCAGTCTCACAGATACGCAGTATTTT.

The chain links TRBV5-6 to TRBJ2-1; D may be TRBD1 (5 bases). Germline lookup yields CDR1 SGHDT and CDR2 YYEEEE. The CDR3 is 15 amino acids. The V and J ends lost 4 bases and 5 bases respectively, with 16 bases between them. The CDR3 coding sequence is TGTGCCAGCAGCCCCTCCGCAGACAGCCACAATGAGCAGTTCTTC. Amino acids: CASSPSADSHNEQFF.

V usage is TRBV25-1 and J usage is TRBJ1-2; D remains ambiguous. The CDR3 sequence is 15 residues long. V lost 6 bases and J 0 bases, leaving 14 bases between the germline ends. Germline values: CDR1 MGHDK, CDR2 SYGVNS. The CDR3 coding sequence is TGTGCCAGCAGGGAAGCGGGCCAGGCTAACTATGGCTACACCTTC. It translates to CASREAGQANYGYTF.

The V call is TRBV20-1, the J call TRBJ2-1; D not resolved. The CDR3 is made up of 13 amino acids. Germline-derived CDR1 and CDR2 are DFQATT and SNEGSKA (reference sequence). Trimming cost V 0 bases and J 7 bases, with 10 bases left between them. The CDR3 spells CSARDPIRNEQFF. The DNA of the CDR3 is TGCAGTGCTAGAGACCCCATACGGAATGAGCAGTTCTTC.

The chain combines TRBV7-9 with TRBJ2-5; 8 bases map to TRBD1. This CDR3 region has 16 residues. Germline V gene sequence: CDR1 SEHNR, CDR2 FQNEAQ (reference sequence). Trimming cost V 5 bases and J 4 bases; bases outside gene matches: 12. CDR3 in amino acids: CASSPAGTGYGETQYF. CDR3 bases: TGTGCCAGCAGCCCAGCCGGGACAGGATACGGAGAGACCCAGTACTTC. Full variable domain (outside the CDR3, taken from reference TRBV7-9 and TRBJ2-5): DTGVSQNPRHKITKRGQNVTFRCDPISEHNRLYWYRQTLGQGPEFLTYFQNEAQLEKSRLLSDRFSAERPKGSFSTLEIQRTEQGDSAMYLCASSPAGTGYGETQYFGPGTRLLVL.

This clonotype appeared a few times. The gene calls are TRBV14 and TRBJ2-5; D is ambiguous. This CDR3 spans 13 amino acids. Trimming took off 4 bases at V and 0 bases at J, with 6 bases between the two ends. Per germline, CDR1 SGHDN and CDR2 FVKESK. The CDR3 region is CASSRPNQETQYF. CDR3 nucleotide sequence: TGTGCCAGCAGCCGACCAAACCAAGAGACCCAGTACTTC.

This clonotype has only one observation. The junction and the germline gene differ at one end; a read error may be behind it. The V and J genes are TRBV18 and TRBJ2-4, with 8 bases fitting TRBD1. The germline gives CDR1 KGHSH, CDR2 LQKENI. CDR3 length: 17 amino acids. The CDR3 DNA is TGTGCCATCTCACCTAGTACAGGGGGAGAAGGACAAAACATTCAGTACTTC. It codes for CAISPSTGGEGQNIQYF.

The chain combines TRBV20-1 with TRBJ2-5, with D perhaps matching TRBD2 (5 bases). Looked up from germline, CDR1 is DFQATT and CDR2 is SNEGSKA (reference sequence). Trimming shortened V by 1 base and J by 5 bases, and 14 bases separated the two germline ends. The CDR3 extends over 14 amino acids. CDR3 in DNA: TGCAGTGCTAGAGGGACTCTGAGGTCGGAGACCCAGTACTTC. Translation gives CSARGTLRSETQYF.

A few counts support this clonotype. The chain carries TRBV20-1 and TRBJ2-1, with TRBD2 matching over 10 bases. The CDR3 is made up of 16 amino acids. Trimming removed 1 base from V and 7 bases from J; junction bases left unmatched: 10. CDR1 is DFQATT, CDR2 SNEGSKA, per germline (reference sequence). CDR3 sequence (DNA): TGCAGTGCTAGAGCCCAAGGCCTAGCGGGGGCTAATGAGCAGTTCTTC. As protein: CSARAQGLAGANEQFF.

The rearrangement joins TRBV5-1 to TRBJ2-7; D may correspond to TRBD1 or TRBD2 (7 bases each). This CDR3 region has 15 residues. V lost 0 bases, J lost 2 bases, and 12 bases lay in between. Germline lookup yields CDR1 SGHRS and CDR2 YFSETQ. The CDR3 DNA reads as TGCGCCAGCAGCTTGGCCGCAGGGGGGGCCTACGAGCAGTACTTC. It yields the protein CASSLAAGGAYEQYF.

In regard to this clonotype: This sequence may be a read error, since a much larger clone differs from it by one base. The chain is built from TRBV12-3 or TRBV12-4 and TRBJ2-7; a weak D match, TRBD1 (6 bases). This CDR3 has 16 residues. CDR3: CVSSLARGGRNYEQYF. The CDR3 nucleotides are TGTGTCAGCAGTTTAGCCCGAGGGGGTAGGAACTACGAGCAGTACTTC.

In the case of this clonotype: A much more abundant neighbour one base away suggests this may be a read error. V and J are TRBV29-1 and TRBJ1-1; TRBD1 agrees at 7 bases. From germline, CDR1 is SQVTM and CDR2 ANQGSEA. The CDR3 extends over 14 amino acids. The J segment lost 4 bases and the V segment lost 3 bases, leaving 8 bases of the junction unmatched. The CDR3 nucleotides read TGCAGCGTTGAGCAGGGGGTGCGGGGCACTGAAGCTTTCTTT. This sequence encodes CSVEQGVRGTEAFF.